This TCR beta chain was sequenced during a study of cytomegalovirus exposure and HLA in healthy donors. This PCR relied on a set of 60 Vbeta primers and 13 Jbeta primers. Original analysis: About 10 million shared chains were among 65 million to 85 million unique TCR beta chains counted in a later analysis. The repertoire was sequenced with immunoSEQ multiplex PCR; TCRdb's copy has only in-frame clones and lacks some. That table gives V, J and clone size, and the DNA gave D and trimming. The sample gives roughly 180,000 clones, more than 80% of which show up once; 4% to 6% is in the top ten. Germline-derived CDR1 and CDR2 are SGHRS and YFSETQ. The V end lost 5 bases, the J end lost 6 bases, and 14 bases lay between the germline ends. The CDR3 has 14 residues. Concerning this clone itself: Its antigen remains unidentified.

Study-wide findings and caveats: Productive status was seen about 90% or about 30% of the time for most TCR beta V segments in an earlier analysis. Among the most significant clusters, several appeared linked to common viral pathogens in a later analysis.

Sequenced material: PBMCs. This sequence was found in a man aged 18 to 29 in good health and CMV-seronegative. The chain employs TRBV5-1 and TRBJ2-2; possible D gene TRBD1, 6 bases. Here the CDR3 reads CASSRRQVAGELFF. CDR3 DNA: TGCGCCAGCAGTCGGAGACAGGTCGCCGGGGAGCTGTTTTTT.